The clone carrying this T cell receptor (beta chain) was counted ten times or more. Its cognate antigen is unknown. The data derive from a study of blood T cells in healthy people across ages. Study results and limitations: The study found TCR beta diversity correlated strongly with naive T cell percentage. Any conclusive comparison of naive versus antigen-experienced cells was prevented by using unsorted PBMCs. Underestimates were what the diversity estimates from one million T cells were considered to be.

For the second PCR, which ran for about 7 to 11 cycles, a sample-barcoded 5' primer and a J-beta primer mix were used. TCRdb processed the 5' RACE reads anew with MiXCR; each CDR3 protein has one entry. This repertoire shows about 1,400,000 distinct CDR3 sequences, 35% to 45% found once; its top ten account for 7% to 9.5%. Trimming removed 6 bases from V and 5 bases from J, with 13 bases in between. The CDR3 is made up of 13 amino acids. CDR1 and CDR2 (germline): LGHNT, FRNRAP. This receptor was taken from a woman younger than 30 in good health. The source material was blood. This chain uses TRBV12-5 with TRBJ1-1; D might be TRBD1 (5 bases). The CDR3 is CASGGGERTEAFF. The CDR3 DNA follows: TGTGCTAGTGGAGGAGGGGAGAGGACTGAAGCTTTCTTT.